Listed below are T cell receptor beta chains from one sample, sequenced in a study of T cell changes during pregnancy in multiple sclerosis. TCRdb's table, derived via immunoSEQ multiplex PCR, lists solely in-frame clones and lacks some. Of about 60,000 clones in the sample, roughly nine tenths are singletons; the top ten hold 0.6% to 0.9%. The specimen comprised CD4+ T cells from peripheral blood mononuclear cells, sampled in the first trimester of pregnancy. All receptors derive from a female donor with multiple sclerosis, enrolled in a pregnancy study. The CDR3 runs from the conserved cysteine through the conserved F or W. D genes are given only for firm matches. For some rows the clone size is stated as once, few or many, or as a class when expanded; others skip it.

>TRBD2|TRBJ2-7|.|TRBV5-4
CASSLGSSGGYYEQYF
TGTGCCAGCAGCTTAGGCTCTAGCGGGGGGTACTACGAGCAGTACTTC
>TRBD2|TRBJ2-3|.|TRBV7-3
CASSPGTSGASRDTQYF
TGTGCCAGCAGCCCCGGGACTAGCGGGGCGAGCCGGGATACGCAGTATTTT
>TRBD1|TRBJ1-2|.|TRBV5-1
CASSLAIGRGPGYTF
TGCGCCAGCAGCTTGGCCATAGGCAGGGGGCCGGGCTACACCTTC
>.|TRBJ1-6|.|TRBV7-3
CASSQMVQGTTLHF
TGTGCCAGCAGCCAAATGGTCCAGGGAACGACCCTCCACTTT
>.|TRBJ1-4|.|TRBV4-1
CASSQAGQGNEKLFF
TGCGCCAGCAGCCAAGCGGGCCAGGGCAACGAAAAACTGTTTTTT
>TRBD2|TRBJ2-3|.|TRBV18
CASSRKAGGTDTQYF
TGTGCCAGCTCTCGCAAAGCGGGGGGAACAGATACGCAGTATTTT
>.|TRBJ2-3|.|TRBV2
CASRGGLSTDTQYF
TGTGCCAGCAGGGGGGGACTGAGCACAGATACGCAGTATTTT
>.|TRBJ1-2|.|TRBV7-9
CASSSRAGASYNYGYTF
TGTGCCAGCAGCTCACGGGCGGGAGCCTCATATAACTATGGCTACACCTTC
>.|TRBJ1-2|.|TRBV7-2
CASSPPFGQQGRGYTF
TGTGCCAGCAGCCCCCCTTTCGGGCAACAGGGCCGTGGCTACACCTTC
>.|TRBJ1-2|.|TRBV11-2
CASTKSGVLYGYTF
TGTGCCAGCACCAAAAGCGGGGTCCTCTATGGCTACACCTTC
>.|TRBJ2-2|.|TRBV5-1
CASSSDLDRISTGELFF
TGCGCCAGCAGCTCCGACCTCGACAGGATTAGCACCGGGGAGCTGTTTTTT
>.|TRBJ2-5|.|TRBV11-3
CASSRREETQYF
TGTGCCAGCAGCCGACGGGAAGAGACCCAGTACTTC
>.|TRBJ2-7|once|TRBV27
CASSFQQVSYEQYF
TGTGCCAGCAGTTTTCAGCAGGTCTCCTACGAGCAGTACTTC
>.|TRBJ2-5|.|TRBV7-9
CASSLGGRETQYF
TGTGCCAGCAGCTTAGGAGGCCGAGAGACCCAGTACTTC
>TRBD2|TRBJ2-3|.|TRBV7-2
CASSRRISGGGTDTQYF
TGTGCCAGCAGCCGACGAATTAGCGGGGGGGGCACAGATACGCAGTATTTT
>.|TRBJ1-2|.|TRBV7-2
CASSSTGTGYTF
TGTGCCAGCAGCTCAACAGGGACGGGCTACACCTTC
>TRBD1|TRBJ2-7|.|TRBV9
CASSVDLRGLNYEQYF
TGTGCCAGCAGCGTAGATTTAAGGGGGCTTAACTACGAGCAGTACTTC
>.|TRBJ1-1|few|TRBV30
CAWSVLSLNTEAFF
TGTGCCTGGAGTGTACTTTCCTTGAACACTGAAGCTTTCTTT
>.|TRBJ2-7|.|TRBV7-2
CASSPLTGSSYEQYF
TGTGCCAGCAGCCCCCTCACAGGGAGCTCCTACGAGCAGTACTTC
>.|TRBJ2-7|.|TRBV19
CASRSDKAYEQYF
TGTGCCAGTAGATCTGACAAGGCCTACGAGCAGTACTTC
>TRBD2|TRBJ2-5|.|TRBV7-3
CASSRSSGPRVTQYF
TGTGCCAGCAGCCGATCTAGCGGGCCCCGTGTGACCCAGTACTTC
>TRBD1|TRBJ1-2|.|TRBV5-1
CASSPATGGGYTF
TGCGCCAGCAGCCCAGCGACAGGGGGTGGCTACACCTTC
>TRBD1|TRBJ1-6|few|TRBV5-5
CASSTGQDLSPLHF
TGTGCCAGCAGCACAGGACAGGACTTATCACCCCTCCACTTT
>.|TRBJ2-5|.|TRBV6-5
CASSYGRGVGQETQYF
TGTGCCAGCAGTTACGGTCGGGGAGTGGGGCAAGAGACCCAGTACTTC
>TRBD1|TRBJ2-6|.|TRBV19
CASRETRGRGAPGANVLTF
TGTGCCAGTAGGGAAACTAGGGGGCGCGGCGCGCCTGGGGCCAACGTCCTGACTTTC
>TRBD2|TRBJ2-7|.|TRBV7-2
CASSQLAGTSYEQYF
TGTGCCAGCAGCCAACTAGCGGGGACCTCCTACGAGCAGTACTTC
>.|TRBJ2-3|.|TRBV9
CASSVDVGGRVDTQYF
TGTGCCAGCAGCGTAGACGTGGGGGGGCGTGTTGATACGCAGTATTTT
>.|TRBJ1-2|once|TRBV5-4
CASSLLYNYGYTF
TGTGCCAGCAGCCTACTCTATAACTATGGCTACACCTTC
>.|TRBJ1-3|.|TRBV19
CASSPDRTSGNTIYF
TGTGCCAGTAGTCCGGACAGAACCTCTGGAAACACCATATATTTT
>.|TRBJ1-1|.|TRBV11-2
CASSLGPGATEAFF
TGTGCCAGCAGCTTAGGCCCAGGGGCCACTGAAGCTTTCTTT
>TRBD1|TRBJ1-1|few|TRBV19
CARAGGYTEAFF
TGTGCCAGGGCAGGGGGCTACACTGAAGCTTTCTTT
>.|TRBJ1-3|.|TRBV6-6
CASSGGALAGNTIYF
TGTGCCAGCAGCGGGGGGGCCTTGGCTGGAAACACCATATATTTT
>TRBD1|TRBJ2-3|.|TRBV4-2
CASSQEWDRVDTQYF
TGTGCCAGCAGCCAAGAATGGGACAGGGTGGATACGCAGTATTTT
>.|TRBJ1-6|.|TRBV19
CASSISHEGVSPLHF
TGTGCCAGTAGTATATCTCACGAGGGCGTCTCACCCCTCCACTTT
>TRBD1|TRBJ1-2|.|TRBV5-1
CASSLGVVGAGGVYGYTF
TGCGCCAGCAGCTTGGGTGTTGTGGGGGCAGGGGGCGTCTATGGCTACACCTTC
>.|TRBJ2-2|.|TRBV2
CASSAQATGELFF
TGTGCCAGCAGTGCACAGGCCACCGGGGAGCTGTTTTTT
>TRBD1|TRBJ1-1|.|TRBV18
CASSPGQELEAFF
TGTGCCAGCTCACCCGGACAGGAATTGGAGGCTTTCTTT
>.|TRBJ1-4|once|TRBV2
CASRQREGWENEKLFF
TGTGCCAGCAGGCAGAGGGAGGGATGGGAAAATGAAAAACTGTTTTTT
>.|TRBJ1-6|.|TRBV18
CASSPTGSVNSPLHF
TGTGCCAGCTCACCGACGGGGTCAGTTAATTCACCCCTCCACTTT
>.|TRBJ2-3|.|TRBV19
CASSFGYTQYF
TGTGCCAGTAGTTTTGGCTATACGCAGTATTTT
>.|TRBJ1-5|.|TRBV7-3
CASSLTSAANQPQHF
TGTGCCAGCAGCTTAACCAGTGCGGCGAATCAGCCCCAGCATTTT
>.|TRBJ2-7|.|TRBV7-3
CASSPERAGPYEQYF
TGTGCCAGCAGCCCCGAAAGGGCGGGACCTTACGAGCAGTACTTC
>TRBD1|TRBJ2-2|.|TRBV9
CASSRWDRTFTGELFF
TGTGCCAGCAGCAGATGGGACAGGACGTTTACCGGGGAGCTGTTTTTT
>TRBD1|TRBJ2-3|.|TRBV19
CASSMGQGSDTQYF
TGTGCCAGTAGTATGGGACAGGGGTCAGATACGCAGTATTTT
>TRBD1|TRBJ2-7|.|TRBV7-9
CASSSDRGYEQYF
TGTGCCAGCAGCAGTGACAGGGGCTACGAGCAGTACTTC
>TRBD1|TRBJ2-2|.|TRBV7-3
CASTRTGFTGELFF
TGTGCCAGCACCCGGACAGGGTTTACCGGGGAGCTGTTTTTT